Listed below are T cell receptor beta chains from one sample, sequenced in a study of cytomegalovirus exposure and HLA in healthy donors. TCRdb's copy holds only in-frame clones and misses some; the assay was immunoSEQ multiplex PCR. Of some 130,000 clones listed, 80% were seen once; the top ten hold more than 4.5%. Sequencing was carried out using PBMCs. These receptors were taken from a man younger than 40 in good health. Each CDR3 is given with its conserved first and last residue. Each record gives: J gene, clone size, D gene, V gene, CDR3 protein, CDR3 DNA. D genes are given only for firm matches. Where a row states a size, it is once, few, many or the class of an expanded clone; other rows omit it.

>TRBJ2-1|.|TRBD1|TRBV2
CASSPPPGTATYNEQFF
TGTGCCAGCAGCCCACCCCCCGGGACAGCCACCTACAATGAGCAGTTCTTC
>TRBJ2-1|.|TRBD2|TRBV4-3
CASSQEASGRGNEQFF
TGCGCCAGCAGCCAAGAGGCTAGCGGGAGAGGCAATGAGCAGTTCTTC
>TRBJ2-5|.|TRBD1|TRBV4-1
CASSRGQGLQETQYF
TGCGCCAGCAGCCGTGGACAGGGTTTACAAGAGACCCAGTACTTC
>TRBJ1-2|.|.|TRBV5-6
CASSLVAGGRDGYTF
TGTGCCAGCAGCTTAGTCGCGGGGGGCAGGGATGGCTACACCTTC
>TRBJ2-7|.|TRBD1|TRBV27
CASSIGQGYEQYF
TGTGCCAGCAGTATCGGACAGGGGTACGAGCAGTACTTC
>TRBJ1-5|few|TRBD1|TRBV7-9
CASSSGTGKVGRNQPQHF
TGTGCCAGCAGCTCAGGGACAGGGAAAGTCGGCAGGAATCAGCCCCAGCATTTT
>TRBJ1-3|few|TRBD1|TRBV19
CASSNPGQATSGNTIYF
TGTGCCAGTAGTAACCCCGGACAGGCGACCTCTGGAAACACCATATATTTT
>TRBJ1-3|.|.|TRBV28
CASSLPGQRMGNTIYF
TGTGCCAGCAGTTTGCCAGGACAACGTATGGGAAACACCATATATTTT
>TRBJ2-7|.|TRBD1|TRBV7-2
CASSYGQGSSYEQYF
TGTGCCAGCAGCTACGGACAGGGGAGCTCCTACGAGCAGTACTTC
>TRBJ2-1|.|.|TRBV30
CAWSVRGGAYNEQFF
TGTGCCTGGAGTGTACGGGGCGGGGCCTACAATGAGCAGTTCTTC
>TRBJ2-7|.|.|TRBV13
CASSLERVSYEQYF
TGTGCCAGCAGCTTAGAACGGGTAAGCTACGAGCAGTACTTC
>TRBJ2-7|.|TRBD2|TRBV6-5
CASSYLLAGGNEQYF
TGTGCCAGCAGTTACTTGCTAGCGGGAGGCAACGAGCAGTACTTC
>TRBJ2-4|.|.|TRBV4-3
CASSQAGAKNIQYF
TGCGCCAGCAGCCAAGCCGGGGCCAAAAACATTCAGTACTTC
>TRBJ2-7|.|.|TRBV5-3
CARSLTGFDEQYF
TGTGCCAGAAGCTTGACAGGGTTCGACGAGCAGTACTTC
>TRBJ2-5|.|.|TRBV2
CASLLGGDQETQYF
TGTGCCAGCTTACTCGGAGGGGATCAAGAGACCCAGTACTTC
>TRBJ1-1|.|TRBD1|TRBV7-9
CASRLQGANTEAFF
TGTGCCAGCAGGCTACAGGGGGCGAACACTGAAGCTTTCTTT
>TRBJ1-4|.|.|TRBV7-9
CSIDSPNEKLFF
TGTTCCATTGACAGTCCTAATGAAAAACTGTTTTTT
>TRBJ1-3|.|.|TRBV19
CASSYLSGNTIYF
TGTGCCAGTAGCTACCTCTCTGGAAACACCATATATTTT
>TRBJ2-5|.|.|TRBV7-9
CASSHSGGETQYF
TGTGCCAGCAGCCATTCAGGGGGGGAGACCCAGTACTTC
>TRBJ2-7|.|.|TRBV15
CATSRAGGTYEQYF
TGTGCCACCAGCAGAGCGGGGGGCACCTACGAGCAGTACTTC
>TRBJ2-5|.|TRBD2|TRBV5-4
CASSLDPGGQETQYF
TGTGCCAGCAGCTTAGACCCGGGAGGGCAAGAGACCCAGTACTTC
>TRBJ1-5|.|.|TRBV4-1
CASSRSLRGNQPQHF
TGCGCCAGCAGCCGCAGTCTTCGGGGCAATCAGCCCCAGCATTTT
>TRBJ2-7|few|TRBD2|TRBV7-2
CASSLDRASGRAGEQYF
TGTGCCAGCAGCTTAGACCGGGCGAGCGGGAGGGCAGGGGAGCAGTACTTC
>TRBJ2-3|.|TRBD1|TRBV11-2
CASSPRTGGTDTQYF
TGTGCCAGCAGCCCCCGGACAGGGGGGACAGATACGCAGTATTTT
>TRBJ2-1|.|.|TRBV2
CASSGRAVGYNEQFF
TGTGCCAGCAGTGGGCGCGCGGTGGGCTACAATGAGCAGTTCTTC
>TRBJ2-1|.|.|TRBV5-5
CASSLDVSNEQFF
TGTGCCAGCAGCTTGGACGTGAGCAATGAGCAGTTCTTC
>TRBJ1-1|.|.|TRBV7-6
CASSLGGPNTEAFF
TGTGCCAGCAGCCTAGGGGGGCCGAACACTGAAGCTTTCTTT
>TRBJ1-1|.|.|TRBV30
CAWIPGGAFF
TGTGCCTGGATCCCGGGGGGGGCTTTCTTT
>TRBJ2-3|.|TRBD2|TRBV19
CASSPSGSTDTQYF
TGTGCCAGTAGCCCTAGCGGTAGCACAGATACGCAGTATTTT
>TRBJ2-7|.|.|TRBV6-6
CASSLQGSSYEQYF
TGTGCCAGCAGCCTACAGGGTTCTTCCTACGAGCAGTACTTC
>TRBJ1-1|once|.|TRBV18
CASSPVGREAFF
TGTGCCAGCTCACCAGTGGGGCGTGAAGCTTTCTTT
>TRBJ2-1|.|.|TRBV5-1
CASSLSGYNEQFF
TGCGCCAGCAGCCTCAGCGGCTACAATGAGCAGTTCTTC
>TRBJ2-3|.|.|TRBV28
CASRPLPGLPSTDTQYF
TGTGCCAGCAGACCACTCCCGGGACTCCCTAGCACAGATACGCAGTATTTT
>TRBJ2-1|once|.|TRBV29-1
CSVRPSGSPFEQFF
TGCAGCGTTCGCCCCAGTGGGAGTCCGTTTGAGCAGTTCTTC
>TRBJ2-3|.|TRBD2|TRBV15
CATSRQRGGGVADTQYF
TGTGCCACCAGCAGACAAAGGGGCGGGGGGGTTGCAGATACGCAGTATTTT
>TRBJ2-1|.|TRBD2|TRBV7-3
CASSFGTSGFNEQFF
TGTGCCAGCAGCTTCGGGACTAGCGGGTTCAATGAGCAGTTCTTC
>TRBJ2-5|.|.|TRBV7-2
CASSRLVGLGETQYF
TGTGCCAGCAGCCGATTGGTGGGGCTGGGGGAGACCCAGTACTTC
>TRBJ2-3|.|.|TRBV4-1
CASSHLSGSTDTQYF
TGCGCCAGCAGCCACTTAAGCGGGAGCACAGATACGCAGTATTTT
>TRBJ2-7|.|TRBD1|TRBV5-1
CASSLDRGEQYF
TGCGCCAGCAGCTTGGACAGGGGCGAGCAGTACTTC
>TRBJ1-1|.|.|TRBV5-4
CASSQDGAGRDEAFF
TGCGCCAGCAGCCAAGATGGGGCAGGACGAGATGAAGCTTTCTTT
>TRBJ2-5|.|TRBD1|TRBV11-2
CASSPPPRDRGQETQYF
TGTGCCAGCAGCCCACCCCCCAGGGACAGGGGTCAAGAGACCCAGTACTTC
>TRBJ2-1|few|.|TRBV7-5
CARSAVEGSAEQFF
TGTGCCAGAAGCGCAGTCGAGGGTTCCGCTGAGCAGTTCTTC
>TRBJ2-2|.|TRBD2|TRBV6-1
CASLAGGVGELFF
TGTGCCAGCCTAGCGGGAGGGGTCGGGGAGCTGTTTTTT
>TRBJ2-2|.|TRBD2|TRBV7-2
CASSQTSGKTGELFF
TGTGCCAGCAGCCAGACTAGCGGGAAAACCGGGGAGCTGTTTTTT
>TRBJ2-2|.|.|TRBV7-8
CASSQQFTGELFF
TGTGCCAGCAGCCAACAGTTCACCGGGGAGCTGTTTTTT
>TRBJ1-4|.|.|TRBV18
CASSTTRSTNEKLFF
TGTGCCAGCTCCACTACACGTTCAACTAATGAAAAACTGTTTTTT
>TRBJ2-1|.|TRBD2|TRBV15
CATSRGAGGGNEQFF
TGTGCCACCAGCAGAGGAGCGGGAGGGGGGAATGAGCAGTTCTTC
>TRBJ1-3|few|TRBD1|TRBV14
CASSKEYRGPRNTIYF
TGTGCCAGCAGCAAGGAGTACAGGGGACCTAGAAACACCATATATTTT